This T cell receptor (beta chain) comes out of a study of T cell repertoires in cytomegalovirus infection. Looking at the study overall: Alongside well-studied HLA-B-restricted CMV epitopes, recently identified HLA-C-restricted CMV epitopes were also used. In public TCR beta signatures, there were indications of both CMV infection and matching HLA type.

Concerning this clonotype itself: The antigen is not known.

The study's findings and limits: Accumulated public TCR beta family frequency recognized individuals carrying CMV together with the relevant HLA. It was HLA-C-restricted CMV-specific TCR beta clonotypes that dominated the response ex vivo.

The V gene lost 5 bases and the J gene lost 9 bases, with 14 bases spanning the gap. Germline CDR1 is MNHEY and CDR2 is SMNVEV (reference sequence). The CDR3 has 14 amino acids. TCRdb re-called the reads through MiXCR, storing one row per CDR3 protein. The sample contains about 890,000 distinct CDR3 sequences, roughly 30% of which appear only once. The TCR was taken from a human donor in good health (CMV status not recorded). Some clones in this sample may be carry-over from other donors' samples. The V gene is TRBV27, the J gene TRBJ1-6; D gene unclear. The starting material was cultured CD8+ T cells from PBMCs, obtained from culture after CMV antigen stimulation. CDR3 protein: CASSPDPLGSPLHF. The CDR3 DNA reads TGTGCCAGCAGTCCGGATCCTCTAGGTTCACCCCTCCACTTT.